Following are 6 T cell receptor beta chains from one sample sequenced in a study of CD8 T cells in Susac syndrome. Reverse transcription of about 0.45 to 1 ug RNA used random hexamers. TCRdb re-called the immunoSEQ multiplex PCR reads with MiXCR, one entry per CDR3 protein. The table has 180,000 or so distinct CDR3 sequences, around 94% seen once. Sequencing was performed on CD4+ T cells from PBMCs. The source of these receptors is a human donor in good health.

The gene calls are TRBV30 and TRBJ1-1; D remains unclear. There are 13 residues in the CDR3. V was shortened by 7 bases and J by 3 bases, with 15 bases between the two germline ends. Looked up from germline, CDR1 is GTSNPN and CDR2 is SVGIG (reference sequence). The CDR3 nucleotides read TGTGCCTCGGCTGCTCAACTGGACACTGAAGCTTTCTTT. The encoded protein is CASAAQLDTEAFF. The full variable domain, completed using reference TRBV30 and TRBJ1-1, is SQTIHQWPATLVQPVGSPLSLECTVEGTSNPNLYWYRQAAGRGLQLLFYSVGIGQISSEVPQNLSASRPQDRQFILSSKKLLLSDSGFYLCASAAQLDTEAFFGQGTRLTVV.

This chain connects TRBV23-1 to TRBJ1-5; TRBD1 matches at 7 bases. TRBV23-1 is an ORF, with its function uncertain. The CDR3 contains 16 residues. Unmatched junction bases numbered 9, after V lost 0 bases and J lost 7 bases. The CDR3, as DNA: TGCGCCAGCAGTCAATCGCCCGGGTGCAGGGGGCAGCCCCAGCATTTT. Its translation: CASSQSPGCRGQPQHF.

This rearrangement joins TRBV4-1 to TRBJ2-3, with D perhaps matching TRBD2 (6 bases). The CDR3 spans 12 residues. V was cut by 1 base and J by 10 bases, with 9 bases left in between. The germline gives CDR1 MGHRA, CDR2 YSYEKL. The CDR3 region has the DNA TGCGCCAGCAGCCAAGGGACTACCCCGCAGTATTTT. It specifies CASSQGTTPQYF.

The gene calls are TRBV5-1 and TRBJ2-3, with unresolved D. Germline values: CDR1 SGHRS, CDR2 YFSETQ. Trimming cost V 6 bases and J 1 base, with 15 bases left between them. The CDR3 sequence is 15 residues long. The CDR3 loop is CASTPGYLGTDTQYF. The CDR3 region has the DNA TGCGCCAGCACTCCAGGTTATCTCGGCACAGATACGCAGTATTTT.

The chain uses TRBV12-3 or TRBV12-4 and TRBJ2-1, with a tentative D call TRBD2 (7 bases). The CDR3 spans 14 residues. Trimming removed 5 bases from V and 9 bases from J, with 17 bases in between. The CDR3 DNA is TGTGCCAGCAGTGTCCGACTAGCAGGGGCTGAGCAGTTCTTC. It is translated as CASSVRLAGAEQFF.

The rearrangement joins TRBV4-2 to TRBJ2-1; 7 bases map to TRBD2. CDR1 LGHNA and CDR2 YNFKEQ come from the germline V gene. There are 17 residues in the CDR3. The trim removed 3 bases at V and 0 bases at J, leaving 8 bases unmatched. This CDR3 is CASSQGLRGSSYNEQFF. As DNA, the CDR3 is TGTGCCAGCAGCCAGGGGTTGCGGGGGAGCTCCTACAATGAGCAGTTCTTC.